These 19 T cell receptor beta chains came from one sample sequenced in a study of cytomegalovirus exposure and HLA in healthy donors. PCR primers comprised 60 Vbeta and 13 Jbeta primers. TCRdb's copy holds only in-frame clones and misses some; the assay was immunoSEQ multiplex PCR. The repertoire holds 120,000 or so clones, with 10% to 13% as singletons. Input material: PBMCs. These receptors were collected from a woman younger than 30 in good health and CMV-seropositive.

This clone was observed a few times. The rearrangement links TRBV6-1 to TRBJ1-5; D ambiguous. Trimming took 7 bases from V and 0 from J, leaving 7 bases between them. The CDR3 is 13 residues long. The germline gives CDR1 MNHNS, CDR2 SASEGT. The DNA for the CDR3 is TGTGCCAGCATGAGGAATAGCAATCAGCCCCAGCATTTT. As protein: CASMRNSNQPQHF.

The chain uses TRBV30 and TRBJ1-5, with D unclear. V was clipped by 2 bases and J by 2 bases, with 4 bases between them. Germline V gene lookup returns CDR1 GTSNPN and CDR2 SVGIG (reference sequence). The CDR3 has 12 amino acids. CDR3: CAWSTGNQPQHF. CDR3 sequence (DNA): TGTGCCTGGAGTACGGGCAATCAGCCCCAGCATTTT.

The chain uses TRBV6-1 and TRBJ1-4, with TRBD1 matching 10 bases. Germline V lookup: CDR1 MNHNS, CDR2 SASEGT. Trimming cost V 3 bases and J 5 bases; bases outside gene matches: 6. This CDR3 is 16 amino acids long. CDR3 sequence (DNA): TGTGCCAGCAGTGAGGGACCGGGACAGGGGAATGAAAAACTGTTTTTT. This encodes CASSEGPGQGNEKLFF.

The rearrangement uses TRBV19 and TRBJ2-3; D is uncertain. The CDR3 spans 14 residues. V gave up 4 bases and J gave up 6 bases, with 14 bases separating them. Germline CDR1 LNHDA, CDR2 SQIVND (reference sequence). The CDR3 nucleotides are TGTGCCAGTAGTACTGCGGATTGGCAGGATACGCAGTATTTT. It is translated as CASSTADWQDTQYF.

This clone occurred a few times. The rearrangement links TRBV7-3 to TRBJ2-1; possibly TRBD2 for D (5 bases). Trimming cost V 1 base and J 0 bases, with 16 bases left between them. There are 18 residues in the CDR3. Germline CDR1 is SGHTA and CDR2 is FQGTGA. CDR3 sequence (DNA): TGTGCCAGCAGCTTAATAGCCCCGGGGTCGAGCTCCTACAATGAGCAGTTCTTC. This encodes CASSLIAPGSSSYNEQFF.

This clone appeared a few times. The chain employs TRBV30 and TRBJ1-5; 8 bases match TRBD1. The germline CDR1 and CDR2 sequences are GTSNPN and SVGIG (reference sequence). The ends lost 2 bases at V and 6 bases at J; junction bases unmatched: 6. The length of the CDR3 is 14 residues. The CDR3 bases are TGTGCCTGGAGTACCGACAGGGGAGGTCAGCCCCAGCATTTT. Translation gives CAWSTDRGGQPQHF.

The V and J genes are TRBV30 and TRBJ1-2, with TRBD1 as a possible D gene (6 bases). The germline CDR1 and CDR2 sequences are GTSNPN and SVGIG (reference sequence). This CDR3 is built from 14 residues. Trimming shortened V by 4 bases and J by 0 bases, and 12 bases separated the two germline ends. CDR3 sequence: CAWKRRGANYGYTF. The DNA of the CDR3 is TGTGCCTGGAAACGCAGGGGAGCTAACTATGGCTACACCTTC.

In its sample, this clone was seen a few times. This rearrangement joins TRBV27 to TRBJ1-5; D is uncertain. There are 14 residues in the CDR3. Deletions cut 0 bases from V and 0 bases from J, with 3 bases between. CDR1 is MNHEY and CDR2 is SMNVEV in the germline V gene (reference sequence). CDR3 in DNA: TGTGCCAGCAGTTTATCACTTAGCAATCAGCCCCAGCATTTT. Translation gives CASSLSLSNQPQHF.

This clone was seen only a few times. The chain couples TRBV14 to TRBJ2-1, with TRBD2 identical over 8 bases. The germline gives CDR1 SGHDN, CDR2 FVKESK. The CDR3 is made up of 17 amino acids. Trimming cost V 1 base and J 5 bases; bases outside gene matches: 10. The CDR3 coding sequence is TGTGCCAGCAGCCAAGGGCGAGGGACTAGGGTCGACAATGAGCAGTTCTTC. Translation: CASSQGRGTRVDNEQFF.

On this clone: The same CDR3 is also encoded by other DNA sequences in this sample. The rearrangement joins TRBV5-4 to TRBJ2-1; a weak D match, TRBD1 (6 bases). Trimming cost V 3 bases and J 3 bases, with 7 bases left between them. This CDR3 is 13 amino acids long. The germline V gene has CDR1 SGHNT and CDR2 YYREEE (reference sequence). The CDR3: CASSSDSYNEQFF. Written as DNA, the CDR3 is TGTGCCAGCAGCTCGGACAGCTACAATGAGCAGTTCTTC.

This clone was detected a few times. The chain combines TRBV9 with TRBJ2-7; 7 nucleotides agree with TRBD1. J was trimmed by 6 bases and V by 3 bases; bases with no gene match: 12. CDR3 length equals 15 residues. In germline, CDR1 is SGDLS, CDR2 YYNGEE. The CDR3 protein is CASSEDPTGEREQYF. Here the CDR3 DNA reads TGTGCCAGCAGCGAAGATCCTACAGGGGAGCGCGAGCAGTACTTC.

In the case of this clone: The sample carries other DNA sequences with the same CDR3. V gene TRBV4-2 combines with J gene TRBJ2-7, with D tentatively TRBD2 (5 bases). The CDR3 runs 18 residues. V lost 4 bases and J lost 0, with 22 bases in between. From germline, CDR1 is LGHNA and CDR2 YNFKEQ. The CDR3 DNA follows: TGTGCCAGCAGCCCCAACCCCTTTGGCGGAGGAAGCTCCTACGAGCAGTACTTC. This gives the protein CASSPNPFGGGSSYEQYF.

As regards this clone: Other DNA sequences in this sample translate to the same CDR3. The J gene is TRBJ2-2, the V gene TRBV5-1; the match to TRBD1 covers 7 bases. This CDR3 spans 14 amino acids. V was clipped by 4 bases and J by 2 bases; unmatched bases: 2. The germline gives CDR1 SGHRS, CDR2 YFSETQ. The CDR3 nucleotides read TGCGCCAGCAGCGGGACAGCTAACACCGGGGAGCTGTTTTTT. It yields the protein CASSGTANTGELFF.

The rearrangement joins TRBV11-3 to TRBJ1-1; D unresolved. V dropped 7 bases and J dropped 4 bases, with 16 bases sitting between them. Looked up from germline, CDR1 is SGHNT and CDR2 is YENEEA. The CDR3 is 14 residues long. The CDR3 region has the DNA TGTGCCAGCAACCCGTCCCGCTCCGGCACTGAAGCTTTCTTT. Its protein is CASNPSRSGTEAFF. The full variable domain, rest sourced from reference TRBV11-3 and TRBJ1-1, is EAGVVQSPRYKIIEKKQPVAFWCNPISGHNTLYWYLQNLGQGPELLIRYENEEAVDDSQLPKDRFSAERLKGVDSTLKIQPAELGDSAVYLCASNPSRSGTEAFFGQGTRLTVV.

The chain uses TRBV5-1 and TRBJ1-2; 8 nucleotides align to TRBD1. V lost 2 bases and J lost 11; bases outside the gene matches: 5. The CDR3 covers 12 residues. CDR1 SGHRS and CDR2 YFSETQ come from the germline V gene. DNA of the CDR3: TGCGCCAGCAGCTTCCCGACAGGGGCGTACACCTTC. This codes for CASSFPTGAYTF. Full variable domain (missing parts from reference TRBV5-1 and TRBJ1-2): KAGVTQTPRYLIKTRGQQVTLSCSPISGHRSVSWYQQTPGQGLQFLFEYFSETQRNKGNFPGRFSGRQFSNSRSEMNVSTLELGDSALYLCASSFPTGAYTFGSGTRLTVV.

This clone ranks as medium-sized (0.01 to 0.1%). The CDR3, as DNA: TGTGCCAGCAGTGAAGAAGCGGGAGACTACAATGAGCAGTTCTTC. It specifies CASSEEAGDYNEQFF. This chain links TRBV6-1 with TRBJ2-1; TRBD2 aligns across 8 bases. J was trimmed by 3 bases and V by 1 base; bases with no gene match: 2. From germline, CDR1 is MNHNS and CDR2 SASEGT. The CDR3 has 15 amino acids.

The chain is built from TRBV28 and TRBJ2-4; 7 nucleotides align to TRBD1. With V trimmed by 1 base and J by 0 bases, 3 bases remained unmatched. This CDR3 is 16 amino acids long. Germline assignment: CDR1 MDHEN and CDR2 SYDVKM. The CDR3 DNA reads as TGTGCCAGCAGTTTATCAGGGACAGTAGCCAAAAACATTCAGTACTTC. Its translation is CASSLSGTVAKNIQYF.

Worth noting for this clone: A read error may produce the germline difference seen at one junction end. The chain recombines TRBV27 with TRBJ1-4; D may be TRBD1 (5 bases). This CDR3 contains 15 residues. Germline CDR1 and CDR2: MNHEY and SMNVEV (reference sequence). Here the CDR3 reads CASSLGGGLNETLFF. CDR3 in DNA: TGTGCCAGCAGTTTGGGGGGAGGTCTTAATGAAACACTGTTTTTT. The whole variable domain, filled in from reference TRBV27 and TRBJ1-4, reads EAQVTQNPRYLITVTGKKLTVTCSQNMNHEYMSWYRQDPGLGLRQIYYSMNVEVTDKGDVPEGYKVSRKEKRNFPLILESPSPNQTSLYFCASSLGGGLNETLFFGSGTQLSVL.

The chain links TRBV2 to TRBJ1-2; D is unresolved. Germline V gives CDR1 SNHLY, CDR2 FYNNEI. This CDR3 region has 12 residues. With 4 bases removed from V and 8 bases from J, the gap between germline ends came to 11 bases. The CDR3 reads CASSGLSGGYTF. DNA for the CDR3: TGTGCCAGCAGTGGATTATCGGGGGGCTACACCTTC.